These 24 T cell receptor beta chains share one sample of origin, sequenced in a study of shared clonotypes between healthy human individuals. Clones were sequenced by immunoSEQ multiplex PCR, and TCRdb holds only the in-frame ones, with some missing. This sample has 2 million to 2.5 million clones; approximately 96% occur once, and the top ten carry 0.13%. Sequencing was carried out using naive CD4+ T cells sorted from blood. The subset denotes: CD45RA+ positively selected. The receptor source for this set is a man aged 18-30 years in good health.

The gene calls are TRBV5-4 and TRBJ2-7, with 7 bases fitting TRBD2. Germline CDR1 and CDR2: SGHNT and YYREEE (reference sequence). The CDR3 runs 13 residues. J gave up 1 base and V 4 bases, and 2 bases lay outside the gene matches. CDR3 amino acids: CASSQGLSYEQYF. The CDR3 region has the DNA TGTGCCAGCAGCCAGGGACTATCCTACGAGCAGTACTTC. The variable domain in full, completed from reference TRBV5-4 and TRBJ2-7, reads ETGVTQSPTHLIKTRGQQVTLRCSSQSGHNTVSWYQQALGQGPQFIFQYYREEENGRGNFPPRFSGLQFPNYSSELNVNALELDDSALYLCASSQGLSYEQYFGPGTRLTVT.

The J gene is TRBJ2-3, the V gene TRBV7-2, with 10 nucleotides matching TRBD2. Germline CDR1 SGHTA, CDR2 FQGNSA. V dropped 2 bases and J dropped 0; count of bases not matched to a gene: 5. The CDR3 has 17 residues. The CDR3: CASSLRTSGGSTDTQYF. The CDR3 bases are TGTGCCAGCAGCTTAAGGACTAGCGGAGGAAGCACAGATACGCAGTATTTT. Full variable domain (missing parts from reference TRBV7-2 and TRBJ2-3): GAGVSQSPSNKVTEKGKDVELRCDPISGHTALYWYRQSLGQGLEFLIYFQGNSAPDKSGLPSDRFSAERTGGSVSTLTIQRTQQEDSAVYLCASSLRTSGGSTDTQYFGPGTRLTVL.

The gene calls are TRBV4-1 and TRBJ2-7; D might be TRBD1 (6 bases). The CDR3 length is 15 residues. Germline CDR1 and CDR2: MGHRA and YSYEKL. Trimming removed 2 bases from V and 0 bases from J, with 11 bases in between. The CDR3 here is CASSQLTGNSYEQYF. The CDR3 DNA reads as TGCGCCAGCAGCCAACTGACAGGTAACTCCTACGAGCAGTACTTC.

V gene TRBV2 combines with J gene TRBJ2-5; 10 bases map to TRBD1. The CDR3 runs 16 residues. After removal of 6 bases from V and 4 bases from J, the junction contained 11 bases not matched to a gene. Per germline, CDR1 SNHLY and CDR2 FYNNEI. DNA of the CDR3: TGTGCCAGCAGCCCTTCCGGGACAGGGGTTCCAGAGACCCAGTACTTC. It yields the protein CASSPSGTGVPETQYF.

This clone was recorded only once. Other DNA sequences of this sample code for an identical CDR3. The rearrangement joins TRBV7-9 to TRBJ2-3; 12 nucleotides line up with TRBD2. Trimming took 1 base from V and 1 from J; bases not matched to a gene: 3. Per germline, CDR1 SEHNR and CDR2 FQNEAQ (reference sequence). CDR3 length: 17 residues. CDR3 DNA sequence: TGTGCCAGCAGCTTAGGGGGACTAGCGGGTGGCACAGATACGCAGTATTTT. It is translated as CASSLGGLAGGTDTQYF. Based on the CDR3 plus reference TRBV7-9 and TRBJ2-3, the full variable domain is DTGVSQNPRHKITKRGQNVTFRCDPISEHNRLYWYRQTLGQGPEFLTYFQNEAQLEKSRLLSDRFSAERPKGSFSTLEIQRTEQGDSAMYLCASSLGGLAGGTDTQYFGPGTRLTVL.

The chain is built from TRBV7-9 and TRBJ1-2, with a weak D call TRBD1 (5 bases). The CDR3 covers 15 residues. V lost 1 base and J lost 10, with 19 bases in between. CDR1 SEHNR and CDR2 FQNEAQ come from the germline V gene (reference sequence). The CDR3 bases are TGTGCCAGCAGCTTAGGGTCCGGGGCCCGAACGGACTACACCTTC. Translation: CASSLGSGARTDYTF.

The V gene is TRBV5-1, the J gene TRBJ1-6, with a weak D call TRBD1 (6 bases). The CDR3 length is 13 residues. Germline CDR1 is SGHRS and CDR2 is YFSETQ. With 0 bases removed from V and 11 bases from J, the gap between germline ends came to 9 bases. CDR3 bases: TGCGCCAGCAGCTTGGCCCCAGGGGCACCCCTCCACTTT. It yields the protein CASSLAPGAPLHF.

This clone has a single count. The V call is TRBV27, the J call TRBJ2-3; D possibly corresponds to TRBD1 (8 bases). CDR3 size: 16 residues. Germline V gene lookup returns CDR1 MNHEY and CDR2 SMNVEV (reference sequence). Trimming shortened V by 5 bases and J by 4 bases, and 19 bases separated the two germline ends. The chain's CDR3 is CASSPYLQGGADTQYF. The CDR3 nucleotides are TGTGCCAGCAGTCCCTATTTACAGGGGGGGGCAGATACGCAGTATTTT.

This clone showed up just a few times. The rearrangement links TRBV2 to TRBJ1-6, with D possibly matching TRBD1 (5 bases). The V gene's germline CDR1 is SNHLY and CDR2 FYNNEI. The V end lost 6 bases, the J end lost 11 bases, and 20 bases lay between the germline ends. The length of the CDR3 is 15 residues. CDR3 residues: CASSPRGDPSAPLHF. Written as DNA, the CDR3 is TGTGCCAGCAGCCCTAGGGGAGACCCCTCGGCACCCCTCCACTTT.

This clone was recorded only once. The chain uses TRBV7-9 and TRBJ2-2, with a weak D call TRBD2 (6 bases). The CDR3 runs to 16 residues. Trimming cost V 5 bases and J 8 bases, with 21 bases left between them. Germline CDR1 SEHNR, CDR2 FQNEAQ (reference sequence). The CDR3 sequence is CASSQTGTFSPGELFF. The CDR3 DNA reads TGTGCCAGCAGCCAGACCGGGACTTTTAGCCCGGGGGAGCTGTTTTTT.

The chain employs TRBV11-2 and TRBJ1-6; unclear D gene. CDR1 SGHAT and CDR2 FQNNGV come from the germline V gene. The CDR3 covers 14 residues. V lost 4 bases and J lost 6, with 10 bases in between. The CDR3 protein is CASSSWGGNSPLHF. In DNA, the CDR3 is TGTGCCAGCAGCTCCTGGGGTGGTAATTCACCCCTCCACTTT. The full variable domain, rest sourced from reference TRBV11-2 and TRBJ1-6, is EAGVAQSPRYKIIEKRQSVAFWCNPISGHATLYWYQQILGQGPKLLIQFQNNGVVDDSQLPKDRFSAERLKGVDSTLKIQPAKLEDSAVYLCASSSWGGNSPLHFGNGTRLTVT.

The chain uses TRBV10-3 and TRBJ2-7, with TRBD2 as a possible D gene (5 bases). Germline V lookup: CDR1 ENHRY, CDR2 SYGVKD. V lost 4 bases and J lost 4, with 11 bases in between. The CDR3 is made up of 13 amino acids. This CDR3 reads CAISGKGSYEQYF. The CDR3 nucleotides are TGTGCCATCAGTGGTAAAGGGAGTTACGAGCAGTACTTC.

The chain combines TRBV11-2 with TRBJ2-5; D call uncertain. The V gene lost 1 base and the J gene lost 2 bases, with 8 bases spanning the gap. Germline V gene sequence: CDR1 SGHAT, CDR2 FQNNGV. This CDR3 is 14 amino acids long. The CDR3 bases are TGTGCCAGCAGCTTAGGTTGGCGGCAAGAGACCCAGTACTTC. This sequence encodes CASSLGWRQETQYF.

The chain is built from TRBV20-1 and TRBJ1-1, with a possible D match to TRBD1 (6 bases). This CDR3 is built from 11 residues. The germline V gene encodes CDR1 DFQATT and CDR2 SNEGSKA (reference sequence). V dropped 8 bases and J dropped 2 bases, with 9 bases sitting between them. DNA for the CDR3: TGCAGTACAGGGCGCAACACTGAAGCTTTCTTT. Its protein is CSTGRNTEAFF.

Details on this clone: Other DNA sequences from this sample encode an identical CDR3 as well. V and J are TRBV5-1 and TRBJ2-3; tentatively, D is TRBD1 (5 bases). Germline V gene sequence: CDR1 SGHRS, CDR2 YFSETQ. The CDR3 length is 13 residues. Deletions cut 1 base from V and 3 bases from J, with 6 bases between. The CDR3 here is CASSLQGTDTQYF. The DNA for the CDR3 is TGCGCCAGCAGCTTGCAGGGTACAGATACGCAGTATTTT. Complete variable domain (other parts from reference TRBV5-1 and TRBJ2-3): KAGVTQTPRYLIKTRGQQVTLSCSPISGHRSVSWYQQTPGQGLQFLFEYFSETQRNKGNFPGRFSGRQFSNSRSEMNVSTLELGDSALYLCASSLQGTDTQYFGPGTRLTVL.

The DNA of the CDR3 is TGTGCCAGCAGTCGGACAGGGGGCAAAATTGAAAAACTGTTTTTT. It specifies CASSRTGGKIEKLFF. The chain uses TRBV6-5 and TRBJ1-4; 11 bases line up with TRBD1. Looked up from germline, CDR1 is MNHEY and CDR2 is SVGAGI. There are 15 residues in the CDR3. V shed 5 bases and J 7 bases; nucleotides not matched to a gene: 6.

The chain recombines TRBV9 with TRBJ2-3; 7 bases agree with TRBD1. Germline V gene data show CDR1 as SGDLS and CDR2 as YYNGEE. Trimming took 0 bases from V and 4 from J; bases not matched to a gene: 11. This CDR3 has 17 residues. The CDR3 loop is CASSVAFGTVGADTQYF. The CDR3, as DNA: TGTGCCAGCAGCGTAGCTTTTGGGACAGTTGGCGCAGATACGCAGTATTTT.

As DNA, the CDR3 is TGTGCCAGCAGCCTCGGGATAGCGGGAACCTACGAGCAGTACTTC. Protein sequence: CASSLGIAGTYEQYF. The chain joins TRBV7-2 to TRBJ2-7; 8 nucleotides align to TRBD2. The V and J ends lost 5 bases and 2 bases, in that order; junction bases with no gene match: 8. Germline V gene sequence: CDR1 SGHTA, CDR2 FQGNSA. The CDR3 runs 15 residues.

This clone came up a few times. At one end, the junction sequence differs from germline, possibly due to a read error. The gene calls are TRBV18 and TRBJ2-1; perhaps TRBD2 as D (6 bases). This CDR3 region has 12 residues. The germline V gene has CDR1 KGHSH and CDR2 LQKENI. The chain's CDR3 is CASSRRDSSIVF. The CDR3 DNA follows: TGTGCCAGCTCACGGCGGGACTCCTCCATAGTCTTC.

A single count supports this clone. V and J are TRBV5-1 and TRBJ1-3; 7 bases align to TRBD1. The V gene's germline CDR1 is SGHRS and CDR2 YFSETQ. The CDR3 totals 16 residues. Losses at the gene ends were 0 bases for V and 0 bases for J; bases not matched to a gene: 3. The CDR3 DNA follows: TGCGCCAGCAGCTTGGGGGACAGCAGCTCTGGAAACACCATATATTTT. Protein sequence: CASSLGDSSSGNTIYF.

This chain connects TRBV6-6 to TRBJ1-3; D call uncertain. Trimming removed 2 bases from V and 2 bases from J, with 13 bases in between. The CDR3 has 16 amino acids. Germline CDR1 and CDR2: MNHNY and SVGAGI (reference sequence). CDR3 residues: CASSYTNVYPGNTIYF. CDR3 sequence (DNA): TGTGCCAGCAGTTACACAAATGTATATCCTGGAAACACCATATATTTT.

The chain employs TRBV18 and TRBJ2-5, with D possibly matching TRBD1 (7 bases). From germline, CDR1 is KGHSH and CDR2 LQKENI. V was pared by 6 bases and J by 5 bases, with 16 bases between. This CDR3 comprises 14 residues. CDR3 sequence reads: CASSQGGSKETQYF. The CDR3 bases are TGTGCCAGCTCCCAGGGGGGTAGCAAGGAGACCCAGTACTTC.

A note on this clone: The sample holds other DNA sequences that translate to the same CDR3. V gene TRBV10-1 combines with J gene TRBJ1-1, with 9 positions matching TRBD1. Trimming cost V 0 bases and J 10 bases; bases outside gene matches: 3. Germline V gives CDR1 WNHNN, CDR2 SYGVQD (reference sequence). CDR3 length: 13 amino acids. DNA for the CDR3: TGCGCCAGCAGTGAGTCGGGACAGGGTTCAGCTTTCTTT. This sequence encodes CASSESGQGSAFF.

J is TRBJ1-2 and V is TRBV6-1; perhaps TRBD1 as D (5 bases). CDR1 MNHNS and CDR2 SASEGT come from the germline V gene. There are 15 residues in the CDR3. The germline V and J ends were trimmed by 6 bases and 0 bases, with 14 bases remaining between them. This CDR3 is CASRNARGANYGYTF. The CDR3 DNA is TGTGCCAGCAGAAACGCGCGAGGGGCTAACTATGGCTACACCTTC.